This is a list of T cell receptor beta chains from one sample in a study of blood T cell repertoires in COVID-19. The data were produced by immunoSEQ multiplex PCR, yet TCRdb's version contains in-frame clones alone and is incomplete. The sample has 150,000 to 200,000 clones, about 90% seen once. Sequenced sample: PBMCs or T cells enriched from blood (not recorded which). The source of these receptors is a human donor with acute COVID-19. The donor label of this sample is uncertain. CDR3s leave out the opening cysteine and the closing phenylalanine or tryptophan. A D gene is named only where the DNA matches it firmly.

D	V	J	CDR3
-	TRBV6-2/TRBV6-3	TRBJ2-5	ASSSQGETQY
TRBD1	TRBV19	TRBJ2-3	ASSISTRGDTQY
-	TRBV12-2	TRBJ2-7	ASRYLPGTGNYEQY
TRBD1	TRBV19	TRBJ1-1	ASSPQGANTEAF
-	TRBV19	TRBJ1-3	ASMAEWNTIY
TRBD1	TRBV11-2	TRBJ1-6	ASSLGDRDNSPLH
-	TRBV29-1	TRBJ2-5	SVTGTPLQETQY
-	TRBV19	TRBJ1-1	ASSIVWQGEAF
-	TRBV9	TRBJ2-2	ASSVFSGELF
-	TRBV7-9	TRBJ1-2	ASSRGGGYT
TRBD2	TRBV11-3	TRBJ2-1	ASSTPLAGGTDNEQF
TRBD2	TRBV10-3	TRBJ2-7	AISESVLADSYEQY
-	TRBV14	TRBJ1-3	ASSQGGRLGNTIY
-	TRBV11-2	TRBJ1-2	ASSLARFSNGYT
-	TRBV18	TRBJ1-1	ASSPPNPTGRLSEAF
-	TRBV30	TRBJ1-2	AWTSARVGGYT
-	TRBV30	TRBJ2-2	AWSLLYSGELF
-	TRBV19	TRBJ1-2	ASSIAGSNYGYT
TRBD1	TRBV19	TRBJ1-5	ASRTGQGVQPQH
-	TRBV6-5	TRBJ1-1	ASGRGVGGGTEAF
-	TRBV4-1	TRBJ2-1	ASSQGQVDEQF
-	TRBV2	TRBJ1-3	ASRERGNTIY
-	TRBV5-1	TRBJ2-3	ASSLLRGDTQY
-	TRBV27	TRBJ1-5	ASSYGGNQPQH
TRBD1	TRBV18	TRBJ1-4	ASSKTGGKEKLF
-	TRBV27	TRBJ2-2	ASRDILNTGELF